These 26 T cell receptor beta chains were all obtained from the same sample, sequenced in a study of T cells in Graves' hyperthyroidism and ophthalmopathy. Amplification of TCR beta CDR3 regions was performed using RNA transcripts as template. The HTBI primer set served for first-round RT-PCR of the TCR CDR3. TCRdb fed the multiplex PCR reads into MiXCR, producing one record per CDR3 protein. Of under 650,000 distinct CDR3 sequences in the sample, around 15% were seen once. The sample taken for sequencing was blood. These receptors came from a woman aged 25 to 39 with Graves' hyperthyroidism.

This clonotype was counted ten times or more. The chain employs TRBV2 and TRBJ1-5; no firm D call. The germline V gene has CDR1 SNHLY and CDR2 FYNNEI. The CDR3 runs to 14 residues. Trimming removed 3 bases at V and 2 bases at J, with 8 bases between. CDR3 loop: CASSESTGNQPQHF. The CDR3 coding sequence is TGTGCCAGCAGTGAGTCGACCGGCAATCAGCCCCAGCATTTT.

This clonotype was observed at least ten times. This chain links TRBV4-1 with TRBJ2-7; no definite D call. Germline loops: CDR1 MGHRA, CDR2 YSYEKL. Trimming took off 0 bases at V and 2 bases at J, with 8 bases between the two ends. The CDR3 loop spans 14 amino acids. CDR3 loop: CASSQDPPPYEQYF. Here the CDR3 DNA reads TGCGCCAGCAGCCAAGATCCGCCCCCCTACGAGCAGTACTTC.

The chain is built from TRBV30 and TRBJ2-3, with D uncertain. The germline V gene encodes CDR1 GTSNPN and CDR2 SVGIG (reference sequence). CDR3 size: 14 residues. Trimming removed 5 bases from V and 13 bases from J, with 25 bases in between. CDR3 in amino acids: CAWDRPSGLPPEYF. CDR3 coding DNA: TGTGCCTGGGACCGCCCCTCCGGGCTCCCACCTGAGTATTTT.

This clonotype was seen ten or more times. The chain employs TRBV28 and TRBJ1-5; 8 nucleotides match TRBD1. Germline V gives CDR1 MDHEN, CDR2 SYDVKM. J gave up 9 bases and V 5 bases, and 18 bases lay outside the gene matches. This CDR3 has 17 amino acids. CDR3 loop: CASSRQGARSRLRPQHF. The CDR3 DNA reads TGTGCCAGCAGTCGGCAGGGGGCGCGGTCGAGACTCCGGCCCCAGCATTTT.

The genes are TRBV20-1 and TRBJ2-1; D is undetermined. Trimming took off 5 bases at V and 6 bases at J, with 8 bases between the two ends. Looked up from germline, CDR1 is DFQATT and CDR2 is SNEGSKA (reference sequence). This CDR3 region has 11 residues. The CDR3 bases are TGCAGTGCTGAACATGGCAATGAGCAGTTCTTC. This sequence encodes CSAEHGNEQFF.

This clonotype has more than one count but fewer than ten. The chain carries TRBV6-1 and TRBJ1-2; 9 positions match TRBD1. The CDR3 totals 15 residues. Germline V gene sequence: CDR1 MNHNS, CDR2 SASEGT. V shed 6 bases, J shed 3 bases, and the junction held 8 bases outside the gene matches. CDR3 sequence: CASRPGQGSDYGYTF. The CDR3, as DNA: TGTGCCAGCAGACCCGGACAGGGGAGTGACTATGGCTACACCTTC.

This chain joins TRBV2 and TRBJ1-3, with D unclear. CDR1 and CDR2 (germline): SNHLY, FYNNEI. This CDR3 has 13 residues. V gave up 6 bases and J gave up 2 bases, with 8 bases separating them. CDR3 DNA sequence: TGTGCCAGCAGGGCGGGGACTGGAAACACCATATATTTT. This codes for CASRAGTGNTIYF.

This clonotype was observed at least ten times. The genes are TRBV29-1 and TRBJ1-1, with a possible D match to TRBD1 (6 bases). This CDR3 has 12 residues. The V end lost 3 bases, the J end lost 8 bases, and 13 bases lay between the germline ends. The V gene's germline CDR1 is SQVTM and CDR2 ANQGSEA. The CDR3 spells CSVERQGSEAFF. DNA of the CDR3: TGCAGCGTTGAGAGGCAGGGGTCCGAAGCTTTCTTT.

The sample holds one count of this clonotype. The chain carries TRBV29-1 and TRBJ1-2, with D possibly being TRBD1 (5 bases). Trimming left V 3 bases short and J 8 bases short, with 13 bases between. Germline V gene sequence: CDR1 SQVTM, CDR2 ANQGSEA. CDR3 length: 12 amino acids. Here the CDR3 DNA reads TGCAGCGTTGAGAGGGGCGGACGGGGCTACACCTTC. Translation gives CSVERGGRGYTF.

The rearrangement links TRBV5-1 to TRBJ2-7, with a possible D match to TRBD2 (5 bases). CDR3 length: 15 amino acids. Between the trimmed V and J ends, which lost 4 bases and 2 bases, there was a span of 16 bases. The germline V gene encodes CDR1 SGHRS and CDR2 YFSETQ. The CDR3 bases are TGCGCCAGCAGCCAAAGTGGACTGGGCACCTACGAGCAGTACTTC. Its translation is CASSQSGLGTYEQYF.

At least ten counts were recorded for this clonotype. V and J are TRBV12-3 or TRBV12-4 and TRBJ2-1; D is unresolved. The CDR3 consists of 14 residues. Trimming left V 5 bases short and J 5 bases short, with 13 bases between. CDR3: CASSPEPYDNEQFF. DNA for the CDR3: TGTGCCAGCAGTCCCGAACCTTATGACAATGAGCAGTTCTTC.

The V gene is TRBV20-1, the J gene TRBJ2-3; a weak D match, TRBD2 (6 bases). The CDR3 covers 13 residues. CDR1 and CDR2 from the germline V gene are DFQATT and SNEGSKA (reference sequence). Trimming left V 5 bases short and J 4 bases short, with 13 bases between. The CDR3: CSADRTGADTQYF. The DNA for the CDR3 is TGCAGTGCTGATCGGACGGGAGCAGATACGCAGTATTTT.

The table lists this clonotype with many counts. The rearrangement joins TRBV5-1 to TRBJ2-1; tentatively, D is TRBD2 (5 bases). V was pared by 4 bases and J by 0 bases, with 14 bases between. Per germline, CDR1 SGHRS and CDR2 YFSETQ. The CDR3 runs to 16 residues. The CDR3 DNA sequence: TGCGCCAGCAGCGACGGTAGCGAGAGCTCCTACAATGAGCAGTTCTTC. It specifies CASSDGSESSYNEQFF.

CDR3 bases: TGCGCCAGCAGCCAAGACATCGGGCAGCCTTTACACTATGGCTACACCTTC. It codes for CASSQDIGQPLHYGYTF. The rearrangement links TRBV4-1 to TRBJ1-2; D unresolved. This CDR3 is built from 17 residues. Germline CDR1 is MGHRA and CDR2 is YSYEKL. V was pared by 0 bases and J by 3 bases, with 17 bases between.

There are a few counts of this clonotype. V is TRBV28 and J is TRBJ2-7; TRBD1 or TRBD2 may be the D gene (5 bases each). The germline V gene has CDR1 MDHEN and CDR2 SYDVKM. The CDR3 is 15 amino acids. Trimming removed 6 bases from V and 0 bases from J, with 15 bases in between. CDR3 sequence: CASRLWDASSYEQYF. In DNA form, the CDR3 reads TGTGCCAGCAGGCTTTGGGACGCTAGCTCCTACGAGCAGTACTTC.

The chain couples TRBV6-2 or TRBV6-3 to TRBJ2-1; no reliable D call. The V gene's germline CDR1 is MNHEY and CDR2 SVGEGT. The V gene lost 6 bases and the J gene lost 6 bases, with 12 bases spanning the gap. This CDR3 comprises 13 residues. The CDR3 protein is CASSPPSTNEQFF. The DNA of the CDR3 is TGTGCCAGCAGCCCCCCTAGTACCAATGAGCAGTTCTTC.

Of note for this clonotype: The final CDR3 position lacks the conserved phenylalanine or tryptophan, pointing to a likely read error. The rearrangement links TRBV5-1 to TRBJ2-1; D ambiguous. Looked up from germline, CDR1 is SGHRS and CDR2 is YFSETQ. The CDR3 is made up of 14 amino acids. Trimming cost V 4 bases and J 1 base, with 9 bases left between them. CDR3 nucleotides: TGCGCCAGCAGCATTAGTATTTCCTACAATGAGCAGTTCGTC. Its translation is CASSISISYNEQFV.

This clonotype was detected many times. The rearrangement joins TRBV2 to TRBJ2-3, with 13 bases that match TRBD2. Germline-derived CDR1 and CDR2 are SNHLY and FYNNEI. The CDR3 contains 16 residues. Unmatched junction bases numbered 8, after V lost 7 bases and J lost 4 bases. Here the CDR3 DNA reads TGTGCCAGCAATTCCGTCGGACTAGCGGGGGCAGATACGCAGTATTTT. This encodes CASNSVGLAGADTQYF.

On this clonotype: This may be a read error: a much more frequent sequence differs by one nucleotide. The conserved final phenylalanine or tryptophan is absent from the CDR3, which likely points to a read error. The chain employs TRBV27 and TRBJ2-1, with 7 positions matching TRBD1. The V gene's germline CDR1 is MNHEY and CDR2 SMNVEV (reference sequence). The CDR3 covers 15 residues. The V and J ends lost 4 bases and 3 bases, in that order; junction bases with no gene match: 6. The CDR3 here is CASSSGRGYYNEQFS. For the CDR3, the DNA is TGTGCCAGCAGTTCGGGCAGGGGGTACTACAATGAGCAGTTCTCC.

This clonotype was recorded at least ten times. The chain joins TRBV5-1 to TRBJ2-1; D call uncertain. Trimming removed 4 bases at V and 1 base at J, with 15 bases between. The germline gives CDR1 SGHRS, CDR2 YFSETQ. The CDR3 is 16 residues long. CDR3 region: CASSPARYESYNEQFF. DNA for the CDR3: TGCGCCAGCAGCCCAGCCAGGTATGAGTCCTACAATGAGCAGTTCTTC.

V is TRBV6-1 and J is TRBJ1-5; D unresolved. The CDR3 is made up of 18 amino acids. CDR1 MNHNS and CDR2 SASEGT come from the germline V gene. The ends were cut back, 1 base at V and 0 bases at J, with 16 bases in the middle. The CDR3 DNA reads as TGTGCCAGCAGTGAAGGTGGGTCGGCCGCCTATAGCAATCAGCCCCAGCATTTT. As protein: CASSEGGSAAYSNQPQHF.

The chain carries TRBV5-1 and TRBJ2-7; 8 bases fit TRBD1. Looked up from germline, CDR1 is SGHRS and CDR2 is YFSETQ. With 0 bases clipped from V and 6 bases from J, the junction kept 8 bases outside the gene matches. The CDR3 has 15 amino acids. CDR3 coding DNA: TGCGCCAGCAGCTTGGGTACAGGGGGGACCTCCGAGCAGTACTTC. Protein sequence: CASSLGTGGTSEQYF.

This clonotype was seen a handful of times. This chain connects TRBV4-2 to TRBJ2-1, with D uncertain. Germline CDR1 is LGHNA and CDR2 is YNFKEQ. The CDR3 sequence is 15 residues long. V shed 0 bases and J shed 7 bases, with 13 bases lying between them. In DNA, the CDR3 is TGTGCCAGCAGCCAAGATCCGGGTGGGTGGAATGAGCAGTTCTTC. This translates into CASSQDPGGWNEQFF.

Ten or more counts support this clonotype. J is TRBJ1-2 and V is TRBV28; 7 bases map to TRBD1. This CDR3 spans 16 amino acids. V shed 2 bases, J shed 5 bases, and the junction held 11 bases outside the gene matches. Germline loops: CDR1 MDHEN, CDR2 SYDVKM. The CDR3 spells CASSLTLDRVDYGYTF. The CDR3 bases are TGTGCCAGCAGTTTAACCCTCGACAGGGTGGATTATGGCTACACCTTC.

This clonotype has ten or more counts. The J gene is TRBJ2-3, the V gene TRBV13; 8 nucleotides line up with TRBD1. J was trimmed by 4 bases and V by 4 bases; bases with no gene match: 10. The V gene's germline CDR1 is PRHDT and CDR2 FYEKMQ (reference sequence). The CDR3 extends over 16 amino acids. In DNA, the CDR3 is TGTGCCAGCAGCTCCAGGGGGCGCTTCAGGGCAGATACGCAGTATTTT. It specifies CASSSRGRFRADTQYF.

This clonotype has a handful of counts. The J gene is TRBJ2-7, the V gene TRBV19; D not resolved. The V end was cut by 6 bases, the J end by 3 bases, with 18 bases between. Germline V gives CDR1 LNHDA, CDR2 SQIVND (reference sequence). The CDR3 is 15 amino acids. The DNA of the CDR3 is TGTGCCAGTAGCTGGAATATTAGATCAGACTACGAGCAGTACTTC. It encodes CASSWNIRSDYEQYF.